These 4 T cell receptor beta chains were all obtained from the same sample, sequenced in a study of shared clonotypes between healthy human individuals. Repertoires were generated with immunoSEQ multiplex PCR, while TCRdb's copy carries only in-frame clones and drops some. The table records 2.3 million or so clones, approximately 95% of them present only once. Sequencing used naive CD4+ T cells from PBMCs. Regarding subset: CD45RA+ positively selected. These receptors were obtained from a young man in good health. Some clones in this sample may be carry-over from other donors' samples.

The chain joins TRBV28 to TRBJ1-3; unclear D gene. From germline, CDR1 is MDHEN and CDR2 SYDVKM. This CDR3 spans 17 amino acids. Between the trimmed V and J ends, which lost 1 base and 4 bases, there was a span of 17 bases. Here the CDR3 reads CASSLFPSPLFGNTIYF. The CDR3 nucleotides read TGTGCCAGCAGTTTATTTCCCAGTCCTTTATTCGGAAACACCATATATTTT.

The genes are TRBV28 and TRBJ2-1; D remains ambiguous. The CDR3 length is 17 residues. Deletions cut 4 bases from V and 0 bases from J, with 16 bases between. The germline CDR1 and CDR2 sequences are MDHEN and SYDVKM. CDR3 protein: CASSSPRSPLSYNEQFF. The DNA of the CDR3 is TGTGCCAGCAGTTCCCCCCGAAGCCCGCTCTCCTACAATGAGCAGTTCTTC.

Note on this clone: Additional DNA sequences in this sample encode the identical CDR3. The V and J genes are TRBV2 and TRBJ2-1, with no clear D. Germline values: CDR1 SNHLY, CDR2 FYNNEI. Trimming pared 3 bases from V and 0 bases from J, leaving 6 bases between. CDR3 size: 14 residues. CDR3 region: CASSEESSYNEQFF. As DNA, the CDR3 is TGTGCCAGCAGTGAGGAAAGCTCCTACAATGAGCAGTTCTTC.

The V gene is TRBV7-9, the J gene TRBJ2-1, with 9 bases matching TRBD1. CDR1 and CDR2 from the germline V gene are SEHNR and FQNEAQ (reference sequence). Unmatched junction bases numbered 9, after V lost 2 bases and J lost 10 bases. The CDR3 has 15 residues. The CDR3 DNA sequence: TGTGCCAGCAGCTTATTAAAGAGGGACAGGGTGGAGCAGTTCTTC. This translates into CASSLLKRDRVEQFF.